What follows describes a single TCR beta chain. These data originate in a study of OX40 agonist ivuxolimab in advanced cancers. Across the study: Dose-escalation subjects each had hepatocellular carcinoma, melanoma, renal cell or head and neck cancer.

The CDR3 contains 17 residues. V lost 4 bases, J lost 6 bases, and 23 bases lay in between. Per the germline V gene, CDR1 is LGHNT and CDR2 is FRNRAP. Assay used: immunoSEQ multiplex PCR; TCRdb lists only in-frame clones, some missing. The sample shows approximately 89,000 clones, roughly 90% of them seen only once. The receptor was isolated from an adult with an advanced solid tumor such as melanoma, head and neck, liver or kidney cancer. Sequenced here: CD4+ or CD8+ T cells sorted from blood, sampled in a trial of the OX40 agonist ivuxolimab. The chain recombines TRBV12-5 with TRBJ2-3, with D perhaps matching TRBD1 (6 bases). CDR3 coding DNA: TGTGCTAGTGGTTGGAAGGTCGTGGGGGCCCCCTTGGATACGCAGTATTTT. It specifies CASGWKVVGAPLDTQYF.